These T cell receptor beta chains were read from a single sample in a study of blood T cell repertoires in COVID-19. The data were produced by immunoSEQ multiplex PCR, yet TCRdb's version contains in-frame clones alone and is incomplete. The top ten clones hold 6.9% of a sample with about 52,000 clones, around 81% of them seen once. Specimen: peripheral blood. The receptors originated from a man aged 70 or older with active COVID-19. CDR3s leave out the opening cysteine and the closing phenylalanine or tryptophan. The D gene is left open where the match is weak.

-	TRBV30	TRBJ1-6	AWREAGVSPLH
-	TRBV9	TRBJ1-3	ASNDLGPGNTIY
-	TRBV28	TRBJ1-2	ASTTGRGRNYGYT
TRBD2	TRBV4-3	TRBJ2-2	ASSQASGGTTRRELF
TRBD1	TRBV10-3	TRBJ1-2	AISESDRTTYGYT
-	TRBV5-1	TRBJ1-4	ASSSGSAGVTNEKLF
-	TRBV7-9	TRBJ1-2	ASSSQGGQIYGYT
TRBD1	TRBV2	TRBJ2-7	ASSEWGRGNQLLYEQY
-	TRBV3-1/TRBV3-2	TRBJ1-2	ASTLSGEGYT
-	TRBV6-6	TRBJ1-5	ASSSVAGQGNQPQH
-	TRBV11-2	TRBJ2-7	ASSLDIKQGQY
-	TRBV4-3	TRBJ1-6	ASSQDSGYNSPLH
-	TRBV7-6	TRBJ1-3	ASSPGTPQFSGNTIY
TRBD1	TRBV30	TRBJ1-6	ASGTEGSPLH
-	TRBV6-5	TRBJ2-5	ASSPRGMETQY
TRBD1	TRBV6-1	TRBJ1-5	ASSEGDRGPAQH
-	TRBV12-3/TRBV12-4	TRBJ2-1	ASSFPGNEQF
TRBD1	TRBV6-2/TRBV6-3	TRBJ2-2	ASSIWDSNTGELF
-	TRBV7-8	TRBJ1-1	ASSPRRGAEAF
TRBD1	TRBV7-8	TRBJ1-2	ASSFPGQGGNGYT